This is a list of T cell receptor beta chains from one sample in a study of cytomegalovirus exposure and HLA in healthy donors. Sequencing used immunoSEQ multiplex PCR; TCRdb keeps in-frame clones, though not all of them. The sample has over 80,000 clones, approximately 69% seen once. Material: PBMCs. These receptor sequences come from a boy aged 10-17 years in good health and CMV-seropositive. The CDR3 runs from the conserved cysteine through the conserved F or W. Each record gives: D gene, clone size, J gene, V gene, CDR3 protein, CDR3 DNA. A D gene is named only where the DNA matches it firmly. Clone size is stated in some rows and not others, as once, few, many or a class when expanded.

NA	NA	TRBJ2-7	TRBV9	CASSPLLSYEQYF	TGTGCCAGCAGCCCCCTTTTATCCTACGAGCAGTACTTC
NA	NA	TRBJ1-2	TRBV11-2	CASSLDRTALGYGYAF	TGTGCCAGCAGCTTAGATCGGACAGCCTTGGGCTATGGCTACGCCTTC
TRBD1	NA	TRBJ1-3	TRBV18	CASSPTGVFAGNTIYF	TGTGCCAGCTCTCCGACAGGGGTCTTCGCTGGAAACACCATATATTTT
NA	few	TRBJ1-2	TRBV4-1	CASSQGWLGDGYTF	TGCGCCAGCAGTCAGGGATGGCTAGGGGATGGCTACACCTTC
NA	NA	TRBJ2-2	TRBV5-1	CASSFTTTGELFF	TGCGCCAGCAGCTTCACAACCACCGGGGAGCTGTTTTTT
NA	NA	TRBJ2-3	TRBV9	CASSVGSGMGTDTQYF	TGTGCCAGCAGCGTAGGGTCGGGGATGGGGACAGATACGCAGTATTTT
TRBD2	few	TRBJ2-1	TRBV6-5	CASSGGSGTYNEQFF	TGTGCCAGCAGCGGGGGGTCGGGGACCTACAATGAGCAGTTCTTC
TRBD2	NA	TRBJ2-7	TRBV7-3	CASSPAGTSIYEQYF	TGTGCCAGCAGCCCAGCCGGGACTAGCATTTACGAGCAGTACTTC
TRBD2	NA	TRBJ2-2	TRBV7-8	CASSFGTSGELFF	TGTGCCAGCAGCTTCGGGACTAGCGGGGAGCTGTTTTTT
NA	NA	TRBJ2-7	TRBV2	CASSSYEQYF	TGTGCCAGCTCGTCCTACGAGCAGTACTTC
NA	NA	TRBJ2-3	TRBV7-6	CASSLAGASTDTQYF	TGTGCCAGCAGCTTAGCTGGAGCTAGCACAGATACGCAGTATTTT
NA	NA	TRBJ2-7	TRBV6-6	CASSATGRGLAYEQYF	TGTGCCAGCAGTGCAACAGGGAGAGGGCTGGCCTACGAGCAGTACTTC
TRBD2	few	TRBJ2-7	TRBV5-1	CASSRSGSEAYEQYF	TGCGCCAGCAGCCGTAGCGGGAGCGAAGCTTACGAGCAGTACTTC
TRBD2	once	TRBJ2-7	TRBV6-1	CASSEVGLAGDEQYF	TGTGCCAGCAGTGAAGTTGGACTAGCGGGAGACGAGCAGTACTTC